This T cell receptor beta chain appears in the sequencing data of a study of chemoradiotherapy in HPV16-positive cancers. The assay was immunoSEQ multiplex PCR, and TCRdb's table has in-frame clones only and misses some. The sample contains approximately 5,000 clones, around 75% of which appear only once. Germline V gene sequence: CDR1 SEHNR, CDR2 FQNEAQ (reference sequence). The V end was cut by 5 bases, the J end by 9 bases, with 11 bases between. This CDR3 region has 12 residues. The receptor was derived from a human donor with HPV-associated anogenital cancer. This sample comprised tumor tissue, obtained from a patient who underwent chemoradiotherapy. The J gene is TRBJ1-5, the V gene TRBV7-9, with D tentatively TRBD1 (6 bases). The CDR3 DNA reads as TGTGCCAGCAGCGATTCACAGGGGCCCCAGCATTTT. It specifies CASSDSQGPQHF.